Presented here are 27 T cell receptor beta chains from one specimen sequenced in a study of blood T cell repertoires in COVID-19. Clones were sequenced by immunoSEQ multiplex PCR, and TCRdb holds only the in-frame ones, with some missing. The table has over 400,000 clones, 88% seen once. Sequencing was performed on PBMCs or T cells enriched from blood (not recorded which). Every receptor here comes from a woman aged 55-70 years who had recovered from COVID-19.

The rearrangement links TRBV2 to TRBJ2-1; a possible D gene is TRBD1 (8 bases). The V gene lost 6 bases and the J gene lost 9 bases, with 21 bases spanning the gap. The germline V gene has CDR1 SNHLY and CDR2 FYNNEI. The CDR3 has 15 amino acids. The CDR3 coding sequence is TGTGCCAGCAGCCGGGACAGGCCCGGCGGGGGTGAGCAGTTCTTC. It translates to CASSRDRPGGGEQFF.

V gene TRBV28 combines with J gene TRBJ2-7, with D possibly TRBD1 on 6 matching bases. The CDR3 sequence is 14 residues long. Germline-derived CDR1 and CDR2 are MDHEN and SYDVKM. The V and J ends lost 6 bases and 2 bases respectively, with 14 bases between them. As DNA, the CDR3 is TGTGCCAGCAGCCTCAGGGGTAGGGCCTACGAGCAGTACTTC. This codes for CASSLRGRAYEQYF. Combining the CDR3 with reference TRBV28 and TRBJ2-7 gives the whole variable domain DVKVTQSSRYLVKRTGEKVFLECVQDMDHENMFWYRQDPGLGLRLIYFSYDVKMKEKGDIPEGYSVSREKKERFSLILESASTNQTSMYLCASSLRGRAYEQYFGPGTRLTVT.

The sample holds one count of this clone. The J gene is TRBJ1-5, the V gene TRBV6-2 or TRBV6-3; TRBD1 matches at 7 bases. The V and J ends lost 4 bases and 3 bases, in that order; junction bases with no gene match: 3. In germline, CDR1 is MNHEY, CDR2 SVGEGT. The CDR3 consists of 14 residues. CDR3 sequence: CASSSTGNNQPQHF. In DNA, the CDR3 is TGTGCCAGCAGTTCGACAGGGAACAATCAGCCCCAGCATTTT.

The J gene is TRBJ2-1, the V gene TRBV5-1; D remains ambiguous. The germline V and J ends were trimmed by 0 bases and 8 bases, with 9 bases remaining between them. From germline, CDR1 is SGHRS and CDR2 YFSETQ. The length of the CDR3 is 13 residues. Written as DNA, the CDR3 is TGCGCCAGCAGCTTGGTACCCAGCGATGAGCAGTTCTTC. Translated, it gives CASSLVPSDEQFF.

CDR3 region: CASSQDSGTGGSYEQYF. DNA of the CDR3: TGCGCCAGCAGCCAAGACTCCGGGACAGGGGGTTCCTACGAGCAGTACTTC. The chain carries TRBV4-1 and TRBJ2-7; TRBD1 aligns across 11 bases. In germline, CDR1 is MGHRA, CDR2 YSYEKL. V was clipped by 0 bases and J by 1 base; unmatched bases: 5. This CDR3 is 17 amino acids long.

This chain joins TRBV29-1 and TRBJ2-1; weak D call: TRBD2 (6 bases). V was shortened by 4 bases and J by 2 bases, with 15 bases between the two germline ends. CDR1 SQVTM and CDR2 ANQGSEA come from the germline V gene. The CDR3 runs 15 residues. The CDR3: CSVVRGTGTYNEQFF. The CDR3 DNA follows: TGCAGCGTTGTTCGGGGGACGGGAACCTACAATGAGCAGTTCTTC.

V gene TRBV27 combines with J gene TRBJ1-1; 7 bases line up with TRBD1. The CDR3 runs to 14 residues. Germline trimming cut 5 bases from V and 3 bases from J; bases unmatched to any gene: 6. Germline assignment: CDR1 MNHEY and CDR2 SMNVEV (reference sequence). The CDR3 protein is CASSEVQGYTEAFF. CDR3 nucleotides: TGTGCCAGCAGTGAAGTACAGGGGTACACTGAAGCTTTCTTT.

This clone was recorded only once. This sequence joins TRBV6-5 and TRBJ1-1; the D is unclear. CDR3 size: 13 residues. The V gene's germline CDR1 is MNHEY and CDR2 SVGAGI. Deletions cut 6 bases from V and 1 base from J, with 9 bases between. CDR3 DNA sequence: TGTGCCAGCAGACCGACACAGAACACTGAAGCTTTCTTT. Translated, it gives CASRPTQNTEAFF.

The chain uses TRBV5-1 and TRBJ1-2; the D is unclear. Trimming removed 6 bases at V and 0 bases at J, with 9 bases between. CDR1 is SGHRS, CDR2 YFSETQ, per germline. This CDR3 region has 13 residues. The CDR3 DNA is TGCGCCAGCATTTACTTTGCTAACTATGGCTACACCTTC. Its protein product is CASIYFANYGYTF.

The chain's CDR3 is CASSGRQGIDGYTF. The CDR3 bases are TGTGCCAGTAGTGGACGACAGGGAATAGATGGCTACACCTTC. The chain recombines TRBV19 with TRBJ1-2, with 7 bases that match TRBD1. J lost 6 bases, V lost 5 bases, and 9 bases had no gene match. The CDR3 has 14 amino acids. Germline values: CDR1 LNHDA, CDR2 SQIVND (reference sequence).

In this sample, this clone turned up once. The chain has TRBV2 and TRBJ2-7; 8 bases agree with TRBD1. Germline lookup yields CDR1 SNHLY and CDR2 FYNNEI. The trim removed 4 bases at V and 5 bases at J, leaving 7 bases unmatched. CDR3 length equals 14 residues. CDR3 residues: CASSGTGISHEQYV. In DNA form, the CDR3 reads TGTGCCAGCAGTGGGACAGGGATATCCCACGAGCAGTACGTC.

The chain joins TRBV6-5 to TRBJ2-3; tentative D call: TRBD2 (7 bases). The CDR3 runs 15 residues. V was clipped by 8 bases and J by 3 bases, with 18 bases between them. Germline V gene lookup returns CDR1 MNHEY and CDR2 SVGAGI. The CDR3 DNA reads TGTGCCAGCCGTCTGGCAGGGGAGGGTACAGATACGCAGTATTTT. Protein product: CASRLAGEGTDTQYF.

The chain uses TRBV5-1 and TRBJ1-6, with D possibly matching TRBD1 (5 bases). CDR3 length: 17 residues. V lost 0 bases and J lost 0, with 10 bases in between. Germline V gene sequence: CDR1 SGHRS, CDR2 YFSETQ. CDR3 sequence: CASSLDPRDSYNSPLHF. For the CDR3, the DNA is TGCGCCAGCAGCTTGGACCCCAGGGACTCCTATAATTCACCCCTCCACTTT.

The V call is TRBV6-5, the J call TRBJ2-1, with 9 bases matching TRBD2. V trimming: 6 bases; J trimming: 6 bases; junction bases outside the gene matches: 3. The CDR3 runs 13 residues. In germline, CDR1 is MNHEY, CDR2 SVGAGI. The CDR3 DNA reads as TGTGCCAGCAGAAGGCGGGGGGGCAATGAGCAGTTCTTC. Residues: CASRRRGGNEQFF.

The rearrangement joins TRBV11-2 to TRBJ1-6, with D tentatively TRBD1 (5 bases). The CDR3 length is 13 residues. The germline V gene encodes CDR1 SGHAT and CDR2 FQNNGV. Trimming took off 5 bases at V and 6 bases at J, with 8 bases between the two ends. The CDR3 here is CASSPGGNSPLHF. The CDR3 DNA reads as TGTGCCAGCAGCCCGGGGGGTAATTCACCCCTCCACTTT.

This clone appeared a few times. CDR3 nucleotide sequence: TGTGCCAGCAGCGTAGGGGGGCAGGGTAACACCGGGGAGCTGTTTTTT. Its protein product is CASSVGGQGNTGELFF. The rearrangement links TRBV9 to TRBJ2-2; possible D gene TRBD1, 6 bases. Germline values: CDR1 SGDLS, CDR2 YYNGEE. Trimming cost V 0 bases and J 2 bases, with 11 bases left between them. The CDR3 length is 16 residues.

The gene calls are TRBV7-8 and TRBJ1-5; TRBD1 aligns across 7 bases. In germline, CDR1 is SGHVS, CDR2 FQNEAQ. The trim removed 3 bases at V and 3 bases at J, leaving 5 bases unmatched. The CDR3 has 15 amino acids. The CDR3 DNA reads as TGTGCCAGCAGCTTGCAGACAGGGTCCAATCAGCCCCAGCATTTT. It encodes CASSLQTGSNQPQHF.

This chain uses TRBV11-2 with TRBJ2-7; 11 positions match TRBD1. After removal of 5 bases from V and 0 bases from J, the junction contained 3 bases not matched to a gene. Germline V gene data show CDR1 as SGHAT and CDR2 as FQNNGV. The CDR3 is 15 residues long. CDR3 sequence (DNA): TGTGCCAGCAGCCTCGGGACAGGGGGCTCCTACGAGCAGTACGTC. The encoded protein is CASSLGTGGSYEQYV.

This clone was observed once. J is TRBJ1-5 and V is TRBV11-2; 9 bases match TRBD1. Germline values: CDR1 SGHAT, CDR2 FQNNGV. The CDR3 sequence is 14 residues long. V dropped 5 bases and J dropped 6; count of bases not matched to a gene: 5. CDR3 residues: CASSGTGSIQPQHF. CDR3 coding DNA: TGTGCCAGCAGCGGGACAGGGAGTATTCAGCCCCAGCATTTT.

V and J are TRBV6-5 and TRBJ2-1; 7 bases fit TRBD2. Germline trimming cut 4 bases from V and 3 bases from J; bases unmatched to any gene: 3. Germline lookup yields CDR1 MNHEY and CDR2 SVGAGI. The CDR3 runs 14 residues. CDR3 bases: TGTGCCAGCAGTTTCCGGGACTACTACAATGAGCAGTTCTTC. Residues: CASSFRDYYNEQFF.

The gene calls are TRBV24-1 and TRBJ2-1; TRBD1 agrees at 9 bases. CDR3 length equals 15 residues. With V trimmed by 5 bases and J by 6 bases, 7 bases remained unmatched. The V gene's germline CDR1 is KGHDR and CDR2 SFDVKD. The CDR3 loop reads CATSAPGQGGNEQFF. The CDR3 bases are TGTGCCACCAGTGCCCCGGGACAGGGTGGCAATGAGCAGTTCTTC.

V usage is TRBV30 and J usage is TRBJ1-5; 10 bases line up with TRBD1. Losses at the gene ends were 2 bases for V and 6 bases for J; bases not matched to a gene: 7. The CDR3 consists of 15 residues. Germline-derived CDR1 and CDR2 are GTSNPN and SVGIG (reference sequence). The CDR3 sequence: CAWSSGQGIGQPQHF. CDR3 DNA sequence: TGTGCCTGGAGTTCGGGACAGGGGATTGGTCAGCCCCAGCATTTT.

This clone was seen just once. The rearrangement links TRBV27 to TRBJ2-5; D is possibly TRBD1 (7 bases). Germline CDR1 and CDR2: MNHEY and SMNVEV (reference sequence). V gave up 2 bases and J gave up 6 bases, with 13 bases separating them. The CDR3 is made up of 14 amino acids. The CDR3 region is CASSLGQGGKTQYF. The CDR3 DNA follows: TGTGCCAGCAGTTTAGGTCAGGGGGGAAAGACCCAGTACTTC.

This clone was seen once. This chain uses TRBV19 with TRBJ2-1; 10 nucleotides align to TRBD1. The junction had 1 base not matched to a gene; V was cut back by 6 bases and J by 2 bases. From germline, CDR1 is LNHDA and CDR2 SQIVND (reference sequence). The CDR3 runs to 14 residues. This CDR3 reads CASRGQGAYNEQFF. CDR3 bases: TGTGCCAGTAGAGGACAGGGGGCCTACAATGAGCAGTTCTTC. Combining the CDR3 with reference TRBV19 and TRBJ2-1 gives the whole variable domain DGGITQSPKYLFRKEGQNVTLSCEQNLNHDAMYWYRQDPGQGLRLIYYSQIVNDFQKGDIAEGYSVSREKKESFPLTVTSAQKNPTAFYLCASRGQGAYNEQFFGPGTRLTVL.

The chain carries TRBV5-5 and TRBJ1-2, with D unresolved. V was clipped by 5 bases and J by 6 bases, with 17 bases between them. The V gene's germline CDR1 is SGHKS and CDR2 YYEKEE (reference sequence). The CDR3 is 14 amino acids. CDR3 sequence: CASRSPGVRDGYTF. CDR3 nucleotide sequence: TGTGCCAGCAGGTCCCCCGGGGTCCGGGATGGCTACACCTTC.

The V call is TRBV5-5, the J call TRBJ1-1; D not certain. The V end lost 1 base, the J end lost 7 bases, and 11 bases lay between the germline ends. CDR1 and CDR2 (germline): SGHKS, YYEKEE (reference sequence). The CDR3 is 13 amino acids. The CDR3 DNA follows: TGTGCCAGCAGCTTGACGCCAGCGGGTGAAGCTTTCTTT. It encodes CASSLTPAGEAFF.

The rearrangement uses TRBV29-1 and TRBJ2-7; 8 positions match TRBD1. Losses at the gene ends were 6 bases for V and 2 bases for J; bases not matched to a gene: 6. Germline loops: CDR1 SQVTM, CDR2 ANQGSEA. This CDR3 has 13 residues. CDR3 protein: CSVWGTGAYEQYF. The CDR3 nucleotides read TGCAGCGTGTGGGGGACAGGTGCCTACGAGCAGTACTTC.